The next 21 T cell receptor beta chains were all read from a single sample in a study of blood T cell repertoires in COVID-19. Some clones are missing from TCRdb's copy, which holds only in-frame ones; the method was immunoSEQ multiplex PCR. In the table there are around 200,000 clones, 87% of which are singletons. The sample was peripheral blood. All receptors come from a man aged 35-49 years with active or convalescent COVID-19.

This chain connects TRBV6-5 to TRBJ1-4, with D hard to call. With 3 bases removed from V and 8 bases from J, the gap between germline ends came to 7 bases. Germline V gene lookup returns CDR1 MNHEY and CDR2 SVGAGI. CDR3 length equals 12 residues. CDR3 in DNA: TGTGCCAGCAGTTATCTAGGAGAAAAACTGTTTTTT. Its translation: CASSYLGEKLFF.

The chain has TRBV27 and TRBJ1-6; TRBD1 matches at 8 bases. The CDR3 runs 14 residues. The ends lost 6 bases at V and 6 bases at J; junction bases unmatched: 4. Germline lookup yields CDR1 MNHEY and CDR2 SMNVEV (reference sequence). CDR3 loop: CASRIDRGNSPLHF. CDR3 nucleotide sequence: TGTGCCAGCAGGATAGACAGGGGTAATTCACCCCTCCACTTT.

The sample holds one count of this clone. This chain uses TRBV10-3 with TRBJ1-5, with D perhaps TRBD1 (5 bases). CDR3 length equals 15 residues. The germline V gene encodes CDR1 ENHRY and CDR2 SYGVKD. V was shortened by 6 bases and J by 3 bases, with 15 bases between the two germline ends. Written as DNA, the CDR3 is TGTGCCATCAGGGGGGGTAATAGCCTCAATCAGCCCCAGCATTTT. It is translated as CAIRGGNSLNQPQHF.

The chain links TRBV4-1 to TRBJ1-2; TRBD1 matches at 8 bases. The CDR3 covers 15 residues. V was clipped by 2 bases and J by 6 bases; unmatched bases: 8. Looked up from germline, CDR1 is MGHRA and CDR2 is YSYEKL. The CDR3 region has the DNA TGCGCCAGCAGCCAACTCGACAGGGGCTCGCATGGCTACACCTTC. Protein: CASSQLDRGSHGYTF.

The rearrangement joins TRBV5-8 to TRBJ1-1, with 7 bases matching TRBD1. With 4 bases clipped from V and 0 bases from J, the junction kept 15 bases outside the gene matches. Germline CDR1 SGHTS, CDR2 YDEGEE. The CDR3 sequence is 18 residues long. The chain's CDR3 is CASSPGTVIRPMNTEAFF. The CDR3 nucleotides read TGTGCCAGCAGCCCCGGGACAGTAATCCGGCCCATGAACACTGAAGCTTTCTTT. Looking up the rest from reference TRBV5-8 and TRBJ1-1 gives the full variable domain: EAGVTQSPTHLIKTRGQQATLRCSPISGHTSVYWYQQALGLGLQFLLWYDEGEERNRGNFPPRFSGRQFPNYSSELNVNALELEDSALYLCASSPGTVIRPMNTEAFFGQGTRLTVV.

The chain couples TRBV5-1 to TRBJ2-7, with 7 bases lining up with TRBD1. Per the germline V gene, CDR1 is SGHRS and CDR2 is YFSETQ. There are 14 residues in the CDR3. J lost 6 bases, V lost 3 bases, and 9 bases had no gene match. CDR3 coding DNA: TGCGCCAGCAGCTCGGGACGACAGGGCGGCGAGCAGTACTTC. It is translated as CASSSGRQGGEQYF.

This chain uses TRBV28 with TRBJ1-2, with 8 nucleotides matching TRBD1. V lost 6 bases, J lost 5 bases, and 17 bases stayed unmatched. This CDR3 spans 17 amino acids. Germline V gene lookup returns CDR1 MDHEN and CDR2 SYDVKM. DNA of the CDR3: TGTGCCAGCAGAACTTACCGGGACAGGAGATTATCTTATGGCTACACCTTC. This sequence encodes CASRTYRDRRLSYGYTF.

Only one count was recorded for this clone. J is TRBJ2-1 and V is TRBV18; TRBD2 agrees at 13 bases. CDR3 size: 21 residues. V was pared by 3 bases and J by 0 bases, with 14 bases of the junction left unmatched. Germline V gene data show CDR1 as KGHSH and CDR2 as LQKENI. The CDR3 reads CASSPLLAGGPPRSSYNEQFF. CDR3 bases: TGTGCCAGCTCACCCTTACTAGCGGGGGGGCCTCCCCGAAGCTCCTACAATGAGCAGTTCTTC.

The rearrangement uses TRBV7-8 and TRBJ1-5, with D possibly being TRBD1 (6 bases). Trimming left V 4 bases short and J 7 bases short, with 14 bases between. Germline V CDR1 and CDR2: SGHVS, FQNEAQ. The length of the CDR3 is 14 residues. The CDR3 spells CASSYSQGFQPQHF. CDR3 bases: TGTGCCAGCAGCTACTCACAGGGATTCCAGCCCCAGCATTTT. Drawing the rest from reference TRBV7-8 and TRBJ1-5, the complete variable domain is GAGVSQSPRYKVAKRGQDVALRCDPISGHVSLFWYQQALGQGPEFLTYFQNEAQLDKSGLPSDRFFAERPEGSVSTLKIQRTQQEDSAVYLCASSYSQGFQPQHFGDGTRLSIL.

This chain uses TRBV18 with TRBJ2-7; possibly TRBD2 for D (5 bases). Germline values: CDR1 KGHSH, CDR2 LQKENI. The CDR3 extends over 15 amino acids. Trimming cost V 5 bases and J 0 bases, with 14 bases left between them. CDR3 amino acids: CASSIGPGSSYEQYF. CDR3 DNA sequence: TGTGCCAGCTCAATTGGGCCGGGGAGCTCCTACGAGCAGTACTTC.

CDR3 in amino acids: CASSQEEGAPLAEGYTF. In nucleotides, the CDR3 is TGCGCCAGCAGCCAAGAGGAGGGGGCCCCCCTTGCGGAGGGCTACACCTTC. V usage is TRBV4-1 and J usage is TRBJ1-2; TRBD1 matches at 7 bases. Germline trimming cut 0 bases from V and 8 bases from J; bases unmatched to any gene: 15. Germline CDR1 and CDR2: MGHRA and YSYEKL. The CDR3 consists of 17 residues.

The genes are TRBV28 and TRBJ2-5; TRBD2 matches 9 bases. Germline V lookup: CDR1 MDHEN, CDR2 SYDVKM. The CDR3 contains 15 residues. Trimming took 2 bases from V and 3 from J; bases not matched to a gene: 4. The DNA of the CDR3 is TGTGCCAGCAGTTTAGCCAGCGGGGGGAAAGAGACCCAGTACTTC. Translating gives CASSLASGGKETQYF.

This clone was counted between two and nine times. The chain combines TRBV12-5 with TRBJ2-2; D possibly corresponds to TRBD2 (6 bases). CDR1 and CDR2 from the germline V gene are LGHNT and FRNRAP. The length of the CDR3 is 17 residues. The germline V and J ends were trimmed by 0 bases and 0 bases, with 11 bases remaining between them. DNA for the CDR3: TGTGCTAGTGGTTTGGTACGCGGGGCCTCGAACACCGGGGAGCTGTTTTTT. It codes for CASGLVRGASNTGELFF.

The J gene is TRBJ2-1, the V gene TRBV10-3; TRBD1 matches 9 bases. Germline CDR1 is ENHRY and CDR2 is SYGVKD. This CDR3 has 15 amino acids. V was pared by 0 bases and J by 8 bases, with 5 bases of the junction left unmatched. This CDR3 is CAISESDRGSDEQFF. The CDR3 nucleotides read TGTGCCATCAGTGAGTCGGACAGGGGCTCGGATGAGCAGTTCTTC.

A few counts support this clone. The rearrangement links TRBV7-2 to TRBJ1-6; TRBD1 aligns across 10 bases. Germline V gives CDR1 SGHTA, CDR2 FQGNSA. CDR3 size: 15 residues. The V and J ends lost 5 bases and 10 bases, in that order; junction bases with no gene match: 8. CDR3 DNA sequence: TGTGCCAGCAGCCCCGGGACAGGGGTAAAATCACCCCTCCACTTT. Protein product: CASSPGTGVKSPLHF. Looking up the rest from reference TRBV7-2 and TRBJ1-6 gives the full variable domain: GAGVSQSPSNKVTEKGKDVELRCDPISGHTALYWYRQSLGQGLEFLIYFQGNSAPDKSGLPSDRFSAERTGGSVSTLTIQRTQQEDSAVYLCASSPGTGVKSPLHFGNGTRLTVT.

The J gene is TRBJ2-6, the V gene TRBV6-2 or TRBV6-3; possible D gene TRBD2, 5 bases. Trimming left V 4 bases short and J 2 bases short, with 6 bases between. Germline-derived CDR1 and CDR2 are MNHEY and SVGEGT. The CDR3 contains 14 residues. CDR3 nucleotide sequence: TGTGCCAGCAGTTCGGGGACTGGGGCCAACGTCCTGACTTTC. Protein sequence: CASSSGTGANVLTF.

This rearrangement joins TRBV10-3 to TRBJ2-3; 13 nucleotides line up with TRBD2. CDR1 is ENHRY, CDR2 SYGVKD, per germline. The CDR3 totals 16 residues. V was pared by 4 bases and J by 6 bases, with 7 bases of the junction left unmatched. The DNA of the CDR3 is TGTGCCATCAGTGTCTCGACTAGCGGGGGGATGGATACGCAGTATTTT. Translated: CAISVSTSGGMDTQYF.

The chain is built from TRBV5-8 and TRBJ1-5; D gene uncertain. The CDR3 runs 16 residues. CDR1 and CDR2 from the germline V gene are SGHTS and YDEGEE. V was clipped by 0 bases and J by 2 bases, with 12 bases between them. CDR3 DNA: TGTGCCAGCAGCTTGGAAGGCAGGCTTGGCAATCAGCCCCAGCATTTT. This translates into CASSLEGRLGNQPQHF.

The V gene is TRBV9, the J gene TRBJ2-1, with D perhaps TRBD2 (6 bases). Trimming took 4 bases from V and 10 from J, leaving 15 bases between them. The CDR3 contains 13 residues. Germline V lookup: CDR1 SGDLS, CDR2 YYNGEE. The CDR3 region has the DNA TGTGCCAGCAGCTTCATCCCTGGGAGGGAGCAGTTCTTC. Amino acid sequence: CASSFIPGREQFF.

The V gene is TRBV7-9, the J gene TRBJ1-2; 7 bases are a match to TRBD1. V trimming: 6 bases; J trimming: 6 bases; junction bases outside the gene matches: 10. The germline V gene has CDR1 SEHNR and CDR2 FQNEAQ (reference sequence). The CDR3 is 14 amino acids. CDR3 coding DNA: TGTGCCAGCAGAGCCCAGGGGACAGCTCATGGCTACACCTTC. It is translated as CASRAQGTAHGYTF.

The chain is built from TRBV3-1 (or the pseudogene TRBV3-2) and TRBJ2-2, with 12 bases that match TRBD2. The J segment lost 1 base and the V segment lost 1 base, leaving 4 bases of the junction unmatched. CDR3 length: 18 amino acids. Per germline, CDR1 LGHDT and CDR2 YNNKEL (reference sequence). CDR3 region: CASSQVLAGGLNTGELFF. CDR3 in DNA: TGTGCCAGCAGCCAAGTCCTAGCGGGGGGGCTGAACACCGGGGAGCTGTTTTTT.